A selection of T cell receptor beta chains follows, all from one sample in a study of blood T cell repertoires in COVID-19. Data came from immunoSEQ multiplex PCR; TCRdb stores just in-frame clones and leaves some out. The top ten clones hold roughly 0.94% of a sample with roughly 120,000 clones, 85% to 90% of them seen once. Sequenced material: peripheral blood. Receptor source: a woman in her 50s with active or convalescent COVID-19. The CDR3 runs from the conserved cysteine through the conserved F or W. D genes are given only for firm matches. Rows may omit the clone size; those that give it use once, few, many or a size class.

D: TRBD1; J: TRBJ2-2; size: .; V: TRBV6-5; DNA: TGTGCCAGCGGATCGGGGACAGCAGAGCTGTTTTTT; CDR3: CASGSGTAELFF
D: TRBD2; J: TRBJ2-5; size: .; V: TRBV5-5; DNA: TGTGCCAGCAGCGGGAGGGGGACCCAGTACTTC; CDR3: CASSGRGTQYF
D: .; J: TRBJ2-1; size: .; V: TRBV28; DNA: TGTGCCAGCAGTTTGAGGGTAAGAAATGAGCAGTTCTTC; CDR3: CASSLRVRNEQFF
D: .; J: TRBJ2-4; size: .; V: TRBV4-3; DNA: TGCGCCAGCAGCCAAGATCCGGGAAACATTCAGTACTTC; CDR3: CASSQDPGNIQYF
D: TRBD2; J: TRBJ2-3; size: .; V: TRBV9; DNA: TGTGCCAGCAGCGGAGACGGGACTAGCGCAGATACGCAGTATTTT; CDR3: CASSGDGTSADTQYF
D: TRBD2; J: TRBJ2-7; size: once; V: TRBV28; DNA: TGTGCCAGGAGACTAGCGGTTAGGGAGCAGTACTTC; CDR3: CARRLAVREQYF
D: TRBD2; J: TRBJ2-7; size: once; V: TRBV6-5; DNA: TGTGCCGGCGGGAGGCCCCCCTACGAGCAGTACTTC; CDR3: CAGGRPPYEQYF
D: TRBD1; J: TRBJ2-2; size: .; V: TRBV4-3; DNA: TGCGCCAGCAGCCCACTCGGGACAGCGAACACCGGGGAGCTGTTTTTT; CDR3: CASSPLGTANTGELFF
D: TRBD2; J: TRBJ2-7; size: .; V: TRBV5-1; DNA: TGCGCCAGCAGCTTGGTGACTAGCGGGAGTTACGAGCAGTACTTC; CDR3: CASSLVTSGSYEQYF
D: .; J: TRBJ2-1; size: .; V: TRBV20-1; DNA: TGCAGTGCTAGTGGCGGGACCCACGGGATCTATGAGCAGTTCTTC; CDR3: CSASGGTHGIYEQFF
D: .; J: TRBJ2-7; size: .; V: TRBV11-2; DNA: TGTGCCAGCAGCTTAAGTGCGGTCTACGAGCAGTACTTC; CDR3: CASSLSAVYEQYF
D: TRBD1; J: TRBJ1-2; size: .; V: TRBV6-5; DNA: TGTGCCAGCAGTTACCGCCAAACAGGGGTACAAGACTACACCTTC; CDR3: CASSYRQTGVQDYTF
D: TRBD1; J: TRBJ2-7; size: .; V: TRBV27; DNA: TGTGCCAGCAGAGGCAGGCGTACAGGGGGCGCGTACGAGCAGTACTTC; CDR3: CASRGRRTGGAYEQYF
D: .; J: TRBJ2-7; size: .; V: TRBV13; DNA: TGTGCCAGCAGCCCCCGACCGACGGAGCCCTACGAGCAGTACTTC; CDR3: CASSPRPTEPYEQYF
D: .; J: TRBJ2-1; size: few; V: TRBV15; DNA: TGTGCCACCAGCACCTCGGACAGCTACAATGAGCAGTTCTTC; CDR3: CATSTSDSYNEQFF
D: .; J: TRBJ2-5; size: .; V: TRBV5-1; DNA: TGCGCCAGCAGGACTTCTAAAGAGACCCAGTACTTC; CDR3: CASRTSKETQYF
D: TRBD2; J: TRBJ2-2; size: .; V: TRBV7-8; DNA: TGTGCCAGCAGCAAACTTCCACTAGCGGGGGTCGGGGAGCTGTTTTTT; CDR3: CASSKLPLAGVGELFF
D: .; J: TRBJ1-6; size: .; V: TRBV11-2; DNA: TGTGCCAGCAGCTCACTCCATACAGGGATCTCACCCCTCCACTTT; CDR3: CASSSLHTGISPLHF
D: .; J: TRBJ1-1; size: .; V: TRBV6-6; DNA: TGTGCCAGCAATGGGGGAGGAGCTTTCTTT; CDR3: CASNGGGAFF
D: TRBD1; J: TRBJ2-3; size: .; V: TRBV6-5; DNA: TGTGCCAGCAGTTCCCAGGGGGCAGGCACAGATACGCAGTATTTT; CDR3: CASSSQGAGTDTQYF
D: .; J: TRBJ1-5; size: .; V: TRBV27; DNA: TGTGCCAGCAGTCCAATACGCGGTCAGCCCCAGCATTTT; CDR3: CASSPIRGQPQHF
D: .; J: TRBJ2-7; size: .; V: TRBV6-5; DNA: TGTGCCAGCCAAAGTGTCGGCTACGAGCAGTACTTC; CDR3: CASQSVGYEQYF
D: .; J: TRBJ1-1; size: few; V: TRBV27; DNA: TGTGCCAGCAACACCCGGGTTGGTCTTGGAGCTTTCTTT; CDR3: CASNTRVGLGAFF
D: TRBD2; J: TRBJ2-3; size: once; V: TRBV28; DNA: TGTGCCAGCGCCGGGGGGGGCAGGGATACGCAGTATTTT; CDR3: CASAGGGRDTQYF
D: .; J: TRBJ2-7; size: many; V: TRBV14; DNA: TGTGCCAGCAGCCAAGTAAGAGGAATCTACGAGCAGTACTTC; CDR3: CASSQVRGIYEQYF
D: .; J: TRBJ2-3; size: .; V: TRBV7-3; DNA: TGTGCCAGCAGCTATCAGGGGACCACAGATACGCAGTATTTT; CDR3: CASSYQGTTDTQYF
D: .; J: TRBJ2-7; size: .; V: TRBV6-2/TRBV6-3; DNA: TGTGCCAGCAGTCGCGGGACGGGTGAGCAGTACTTC; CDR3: CASSRGTGEQYF
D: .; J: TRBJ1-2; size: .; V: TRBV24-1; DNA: TGTGCCACCAGTGAGGGCCGCAACTATGGCTACACCTTC; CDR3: CATSEGRNYGYTF
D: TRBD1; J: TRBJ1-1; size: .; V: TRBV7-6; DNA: TGTGCCAGCAGCAAACAGCCGGGACAGGTGAACACTGAAGCTTTCTTT; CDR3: CASSKQPGQVNTEAFF
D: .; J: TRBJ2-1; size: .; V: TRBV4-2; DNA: TGTGCCAGCAGCCTGGGGCAGGGCCCCTACAATGAGCAGTTCTTC; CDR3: CASSLGQGPYNEQFF
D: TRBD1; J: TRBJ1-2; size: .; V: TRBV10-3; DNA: TGTGCCTCGAACACAGGGGGCGGTGGCTACACCTTC; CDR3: CASNTGGGGYTF
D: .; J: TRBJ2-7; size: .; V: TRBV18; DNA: TGTGCCAGCTCACGAGGGACTTTCAGAGACTTC; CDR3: CASSRGTFRDF
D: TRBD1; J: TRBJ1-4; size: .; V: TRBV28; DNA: TGTGCCAGCACCTCACAGGGGGTAGCCGAAAAACTGTTTTTT; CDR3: CASTSQGVAEKLFF
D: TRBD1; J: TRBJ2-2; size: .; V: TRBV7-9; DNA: TGTGCCAGCAGCTACGGGACAGGGGGTAAAACCGGGGAGCTGTTTTTT; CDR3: CASSYGTGGKTGELFF
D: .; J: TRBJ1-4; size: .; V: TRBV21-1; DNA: TGTGCCAGCAGCACGAACAGGACAGGGGTTCATACTAATGAAAAACTGTTTTTT; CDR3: CASSTNRTGVHTNEKLFF
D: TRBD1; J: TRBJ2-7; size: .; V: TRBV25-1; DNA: TGTGCCAGCAGTGGAGTTTGGGGACAGGGAAAGGACCACGAGCAGTACTTC; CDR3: CASSGVWGQGKDHEQYF
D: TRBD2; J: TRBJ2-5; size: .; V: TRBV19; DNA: TGTGCCAGTAGTGGGGAGACTAGCGGACAAGAGACCCAGTACTTC; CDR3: CASSGETSGQETQYF
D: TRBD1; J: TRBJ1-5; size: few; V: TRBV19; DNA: TGTGCCAGTAGTATGACAGACAGGGGACAGCCCCAGCATTTT; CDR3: CASSMTDRGQPQHF
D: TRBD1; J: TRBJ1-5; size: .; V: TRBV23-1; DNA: TGCGCCAGCAGTCAACGGTTCGAGGGACAGGTAGTATGTCCCCAGCATTTT; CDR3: CASSQRFEGQVVCPQHF
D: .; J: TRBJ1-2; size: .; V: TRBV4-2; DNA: TGTGCCAGCAGCCAAGAATTACTAGGCTACACCTTC; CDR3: CASSQELLGYTF
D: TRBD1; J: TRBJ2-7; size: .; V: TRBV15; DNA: TGTGCCACCAGCAGAGATAGGGGACAGGGAGACGAGCAGTACTTC; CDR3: CATSRDRGQGDEQYF
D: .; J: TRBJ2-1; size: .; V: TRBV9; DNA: TGTGCCAGCAGCGCCCCGGGAGAGAGCTCCTACAATGAGCAGTTCTTC; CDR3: CASSAPGESSYNEQFF
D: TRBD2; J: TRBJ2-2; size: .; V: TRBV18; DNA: TGTGCCAGCTCATCCACGGCCCGGGGGGACACCGGGGAGCTGTTTTTT; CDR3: CASSSTARGDTGELFF
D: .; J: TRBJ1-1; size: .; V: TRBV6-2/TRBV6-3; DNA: TGTGCCAGCAGCTCCAGACTGTTCACTGAAGCTTTCTTT; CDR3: CASSSRLFTEAFF
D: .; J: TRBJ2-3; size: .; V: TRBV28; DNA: TGTGCCAGCACCACTCCCGATACGCAGTATTTT; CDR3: CASTTPDTQYF
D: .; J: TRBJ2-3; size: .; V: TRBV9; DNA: TGTGCCAGCAGCGTAGCCGGGTCACCCCATAGCACAGATACGCAGTATTTT; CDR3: CASSVAGSPHSTDTQYF
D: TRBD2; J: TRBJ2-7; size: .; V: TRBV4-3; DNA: TGCGCCAGCAGCCGAACTCCATTTCGGACTAGCCGCTCCTACGAGCAGTACTTC; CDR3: CASSRTPFRTSRSYEQYF
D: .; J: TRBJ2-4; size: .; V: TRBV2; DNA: TGTGCCAGCAGTGAAGGGGGCGGGTATGCAGCGGGCAAAAACATTCAGTACTTC; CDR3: CASSEGGGYAAGKNIQYF
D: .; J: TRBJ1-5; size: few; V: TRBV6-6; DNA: TGTGCCAGCAATTTACAGGGTAGCAATCAGCCCCAGCATTTT; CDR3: CASNLQGSNQPQHF
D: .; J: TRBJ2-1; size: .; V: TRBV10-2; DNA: TGCGCCAGCAGTGTCCCTGTTGTCGCGGGGACGGTAAACAATGAGCAGTTCTTC; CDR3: CASSVPVVAGTVNNEQFF
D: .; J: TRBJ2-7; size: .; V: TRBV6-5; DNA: TGTGCCAGCAGTTACTCGTCTAGCGCCTACGAGCAGTACTTC; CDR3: CASSYSSSAYEQYF
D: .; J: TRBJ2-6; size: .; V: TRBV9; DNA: TGTGCCAGCAGCGTATTTGAGGGAAGCTCTGGGGCCAACGTCCTGACTTTC; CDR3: CASSVFEGSSGANVLTF
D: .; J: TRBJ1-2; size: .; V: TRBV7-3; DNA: TGTGCCAGCAGCTTCGAGGGGGATGGCTACACCTTC; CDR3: CASSFEGDGYTF
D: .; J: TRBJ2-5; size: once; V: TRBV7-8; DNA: TGTGCCAGCAGCGTGGACAGAGGAGAGACCCAGTACTTC; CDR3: CASSVDRGETQYF
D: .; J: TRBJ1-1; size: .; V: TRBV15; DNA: TGTGCCACCAGCAGAGGTGGCAACATGAACACTGAAGCTTTCTTT; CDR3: CATSRGGNMNTEAFF
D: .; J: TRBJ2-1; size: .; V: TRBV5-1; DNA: TGCGCCAGCAGCTCAGGACTCGATCGACCCTACAATGAGCAGTTCTTC; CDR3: CASSSGLDRPYNEQFF
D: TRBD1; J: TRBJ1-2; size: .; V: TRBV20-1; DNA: TGCAGTGCTAGTTACGGACAGGGAAATGGCTACACCTTC; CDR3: CSASYGQGNGYTF
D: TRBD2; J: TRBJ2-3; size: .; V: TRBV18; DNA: TGTGCCAGCTCACCACAGGGGACTATTAGCACAGATACGCAGTATTTT; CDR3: CASSPQGTISTDTQYF
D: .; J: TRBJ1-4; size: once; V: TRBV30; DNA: TGTGCCTGGAGTGAAGGGGGAATTAATGAAAAACTGTTTTTT; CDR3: CAWSEGGINEKLFF